This TCR beta chain is drawn from a study of blood T cell repertoires in COVID-19. About the research overall: T cells, B-cell-depleted T cells, or PBMCs provided the cDNA or gDNA that served as material.

As originally analysed: Nucleated cell counts were estimated from reference gene primer amplification. Sequencing was performed with immunoSEQ multiplex PCR; in TCRdb, only in-frame clones are kept and a portion is missing. V and J calls and clone size come straight from that table; D and trimming were deduced from the DNA. This sample has about 120,000 clones, with approximately 85% found just once. This CDR3 has 17 residues. CDR1 is ENHRY and CDR2 is SYGVKD in the germline V gene. V lost 3 bases and J lost 3; bases outside the gene matches: 10. The clonotype was recovered from a human donor in a cohort sampled during active COVID-19. V usage is TRBV10-3 and J usage is TRBJ2-2, with 7 positions matching TRBD1. Sequencing was done on a sample of peripheral blood. CDR3: CAISDPDRAPYTGELFF. The CDR3 DNA follows: TGTGCCATCAGTGATCCCGACAGGGCGCCGTACACCGGGGAGCTGTTTTTT.